This TCR beta chain was documented in a study of blood T cell repertoires in COVID-19 (dated by TCRdb to about 2020). Context from the whole study: Collaborator samples came from the United States, Italy and Spain and covered acute and convalescent phases of COVID-19. The sample metadata nearly always contained a de-identified subject ID, COVID-19 status, age in years and sex. A freely available public database, intended as a resource for researchers studying the immune response to SARS-CoV-2, is where the repertoires were released. The material from the prospective study consisted of cDNA or gDNA derived from T cells, B-cell-depleted T cells, or PBMCs. Samples were obtained from the ongoing ImmuneRACE study (first 160 participants) and from 1,200 or so subjects provided by 6 global collaborators. Where available, HLA class I and class II types were taken from metadata supplied by the sample provider and were not determined by assay-based typing. Deeply sampled blood TCRbeta repertoires from subjects exposed to, actively infected with, or recovered from COVID-19 were included in the dataset. The investigation overall reported the following: The quantity of clinical and demographic metadata differed by source and by participant and was supplied without curation.

TCRbeta CDR3 regions were amplified from genomic DNA by means of the immunoSEQ Assay, a bias-controlled multiplex PCR. The published analysis was carried out like this. The number of nucleated cells in each sample was estimated by amplification of reference gene primers within the assay. Sequence reads were collapsed and filtered to measure the absolute abundance of every unique TCRbeta CDR3 rearrangement. For each sample, productive Simpson clonality was calculated as the square root of Simpson's diversity index across productive rearrangements. This is the immuneACCESS table as TCRdb keeps it, with only in-frame sequences that have V and J called. A part of the clones is gone; compared with another copy, unresolved V genes explain less than half, and the rest is unexplained. V, J and clone size are those of that table, while D and trimming were read from the DNA. The sample table holds 200,000 to 250,000 clones, of which about 88% were seen once. The top ten constitute about a tenth of the sample.

At one collaborating source in Seattle, patients were enrolled during active infection and were followed longitudinally through the course of disease. Each collaborating institution followed its own protocols to collect whole blood in K2EDTA tubes. Collaborator samples were shipped for TCRbeta analysis as frozen whole blood, isolated PBMCs, or DNA extracted from either sample type. On this clone itself: What antigen it recognizes has not been identified. One base away there is no much larger clone; base qualities are not given.

Sequencing was performed on peripheral blood. The sequence was collected from a woman between 50 and 59 years old with COVID-19, enrolled during active disease.

The bases read TGTGCCTCTGGCCCAGGGGGCCAAGGCTACACCTTC. Its protein product is CASGPGGQGYTF. The chain is encoded by TRBV28 joined to TRBJ1-2, and 8 junction bases match TRBD1. There are 12 amino acids in the CDR3, from cysteine to phenylalanine inclusive. The read is trimmed to its CDR3 DNA, 36 bases read in frame from base 1. Reading the germline V gene gives CDR1 MDHEN and CDR2 SYDVKM. The junction shows trimming of 11 bases on V and 8 bases on J, and the gene matches do not reach 10 bases of it.